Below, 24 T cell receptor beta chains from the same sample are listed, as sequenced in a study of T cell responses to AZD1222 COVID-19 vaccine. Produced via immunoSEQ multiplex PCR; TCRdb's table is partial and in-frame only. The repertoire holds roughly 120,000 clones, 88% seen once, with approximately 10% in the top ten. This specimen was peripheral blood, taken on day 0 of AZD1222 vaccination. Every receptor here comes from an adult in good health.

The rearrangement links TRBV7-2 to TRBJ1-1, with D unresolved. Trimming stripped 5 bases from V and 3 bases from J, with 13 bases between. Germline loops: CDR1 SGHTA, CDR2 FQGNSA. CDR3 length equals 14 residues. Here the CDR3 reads CASSLVSGDTEAFF. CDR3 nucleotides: TGTGCCAGCAGCCTTGTCTCCGGGGACACTGAAGCTTTCTTT.

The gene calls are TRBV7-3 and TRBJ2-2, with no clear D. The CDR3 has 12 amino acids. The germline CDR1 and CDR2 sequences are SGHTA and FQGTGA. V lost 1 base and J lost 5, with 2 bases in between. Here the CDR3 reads CASSLSTGELFF. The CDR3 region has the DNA TGTGCCAGCAGCTTAAGTACCGGGGAGCTGTTTTTT.

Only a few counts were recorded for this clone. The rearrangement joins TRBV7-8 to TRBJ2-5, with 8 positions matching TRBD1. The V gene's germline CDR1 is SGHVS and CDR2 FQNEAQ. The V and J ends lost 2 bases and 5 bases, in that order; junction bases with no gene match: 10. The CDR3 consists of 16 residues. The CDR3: CASSLRVGTGQETQYF. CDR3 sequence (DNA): TGTGCCAGCAGCTTAAGAGTGGGGACAGGACAGGAGACCCAGTACTTC.

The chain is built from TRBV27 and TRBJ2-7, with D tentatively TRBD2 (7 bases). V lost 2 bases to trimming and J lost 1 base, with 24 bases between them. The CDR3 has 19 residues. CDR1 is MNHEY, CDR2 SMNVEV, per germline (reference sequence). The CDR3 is CASSLKGGVEGGPSYEQYF. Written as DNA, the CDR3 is TGTGCCAGCAGTTTAAAAGGGGGTGTCGAGGGAGGGCCGTCCTACGAGCAGTACTTC.

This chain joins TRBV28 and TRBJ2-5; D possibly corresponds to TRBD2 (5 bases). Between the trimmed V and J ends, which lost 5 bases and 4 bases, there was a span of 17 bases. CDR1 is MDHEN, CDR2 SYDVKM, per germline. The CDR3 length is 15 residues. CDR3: CASSPPGTRGETQYF. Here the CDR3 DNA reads TGTGCCAGCAGTCCTCCGGGCACCCGGGGAGAGACCCAGTACTTC.

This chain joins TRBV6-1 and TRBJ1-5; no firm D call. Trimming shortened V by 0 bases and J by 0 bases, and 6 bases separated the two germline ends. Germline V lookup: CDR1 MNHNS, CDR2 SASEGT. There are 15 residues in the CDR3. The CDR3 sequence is CASSEAMNSNQPQHF. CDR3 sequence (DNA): TGTGCCAGCAGTGAAGCAATGAATAGCAATCAGCCCCAGCATTTT.

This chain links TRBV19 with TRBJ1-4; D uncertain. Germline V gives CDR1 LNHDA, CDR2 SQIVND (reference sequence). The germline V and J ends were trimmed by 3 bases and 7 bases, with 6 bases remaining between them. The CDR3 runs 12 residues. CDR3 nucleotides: TGTGCCAGTAGTATGATCGGTGAAAAACTGTTTTTT. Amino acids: CASSMIGEKLFF.

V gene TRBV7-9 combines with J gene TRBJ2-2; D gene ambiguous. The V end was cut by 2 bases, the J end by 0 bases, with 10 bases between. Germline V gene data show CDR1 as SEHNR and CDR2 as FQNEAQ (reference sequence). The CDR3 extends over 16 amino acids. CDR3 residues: CASSLSVSPNTGELFF. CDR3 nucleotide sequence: TGTGCCAGCAGCTTATCCGTCTCTCCGAACACCGGGGAGCTGTTTTTT.

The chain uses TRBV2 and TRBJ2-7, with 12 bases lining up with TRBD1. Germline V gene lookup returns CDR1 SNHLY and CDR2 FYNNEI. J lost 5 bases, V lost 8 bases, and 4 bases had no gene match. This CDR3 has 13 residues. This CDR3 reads CASVRDRGHEQYF. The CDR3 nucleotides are TGTGCCAGCGTCCGGGACAGGGGGCACGAGCAGTACTTC.

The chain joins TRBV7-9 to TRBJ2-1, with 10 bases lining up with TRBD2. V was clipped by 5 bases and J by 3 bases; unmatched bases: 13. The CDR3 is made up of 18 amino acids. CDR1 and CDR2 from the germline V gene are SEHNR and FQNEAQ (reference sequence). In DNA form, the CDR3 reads TGTGCCAGCAGCCCACGGTCCAGGGCTAGCGGGAGCTACAATGAGCAGTTCTTC. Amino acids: CASSPRSRASGSYNEQFF.

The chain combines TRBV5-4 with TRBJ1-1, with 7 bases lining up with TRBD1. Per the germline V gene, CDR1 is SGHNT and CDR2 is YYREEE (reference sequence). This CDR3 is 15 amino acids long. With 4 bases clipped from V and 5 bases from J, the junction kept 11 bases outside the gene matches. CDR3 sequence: CASSQTNRGGTEAFF. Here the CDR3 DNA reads TGTGCCAGCAGCCAAACCAACAGGGGCGGAACTGAAGCTTTCTTT.

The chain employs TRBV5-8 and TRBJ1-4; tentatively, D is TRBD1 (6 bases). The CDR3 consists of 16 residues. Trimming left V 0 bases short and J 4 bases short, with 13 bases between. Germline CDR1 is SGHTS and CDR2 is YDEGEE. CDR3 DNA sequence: TGTGCCAGCAGCTTGGCCGGCAGGGGATATAATGAAAAACTGTTTTTT. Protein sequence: CASSLAGRGYNEKLFF.

CDR3 region: CASSDESSNEQFF. CDR3 bases: TGTGCCAGCAGCGACGAAAGCAGCAATGAGCAGTTCTTC. This chain uses TRBV9 with TRBJ2-1, with D unresolved. Germline V gene sequence: CDR1 SGDLS, CDR2 YYNGEE. V was trimmed by 3 bases and J by 6 bases, leaving 10 bases between them. The CDR3 covers 13 residues. Filled out from reference TRBV9 and TRBJ2-1, the complete variable domain reads DSGVTQTPKHLITATGQRVTLRCSPRSGDLSVYWYQQSLDQGLQFLIQYYNGEERAKGNILERFSAQQFPDLHSELNLSSLELGDSALYFCASSDESSNEQFFGPGTRLTVL.

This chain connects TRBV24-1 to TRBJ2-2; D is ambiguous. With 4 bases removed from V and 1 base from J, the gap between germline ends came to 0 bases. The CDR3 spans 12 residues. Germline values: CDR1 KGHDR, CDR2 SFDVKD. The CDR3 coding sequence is TGTGCCACCAGTGAGAACACCGGGGAGCTGTTTTTT. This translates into CATSENTGELFF.

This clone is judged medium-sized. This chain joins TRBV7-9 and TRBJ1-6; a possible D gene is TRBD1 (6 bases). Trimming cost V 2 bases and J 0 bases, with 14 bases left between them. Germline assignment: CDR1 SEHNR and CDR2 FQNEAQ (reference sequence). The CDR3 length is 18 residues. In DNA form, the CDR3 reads TGTGCCAGCAGCTTAAGGGCAGGGGAGAGCTCCTATAATTCACCCCTCCACTTT. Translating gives CASSLRAGESSYNSPLHF.

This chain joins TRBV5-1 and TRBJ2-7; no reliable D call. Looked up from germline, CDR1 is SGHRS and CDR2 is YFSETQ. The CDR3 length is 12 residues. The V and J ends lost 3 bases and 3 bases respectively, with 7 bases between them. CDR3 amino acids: CASSSQDYEQYF. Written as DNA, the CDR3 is TGCGCCAGCAGCTCCCAAGACTACGAGCAGTACTTC.

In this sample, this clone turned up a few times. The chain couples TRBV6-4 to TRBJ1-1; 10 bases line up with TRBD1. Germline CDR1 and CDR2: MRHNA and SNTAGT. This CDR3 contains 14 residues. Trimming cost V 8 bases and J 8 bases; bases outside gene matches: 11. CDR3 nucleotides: TGTGCCAGCTCCCAAAGACAGGGGGCCCCCGAAGCTTTCTTT. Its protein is CASSQRQGAPEAFF.

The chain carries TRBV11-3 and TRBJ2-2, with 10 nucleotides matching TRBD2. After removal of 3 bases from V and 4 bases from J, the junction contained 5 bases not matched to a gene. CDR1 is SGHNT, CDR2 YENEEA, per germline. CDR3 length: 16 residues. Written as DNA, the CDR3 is TGTGCCAGCAGCTTGGCTAGCGGGGGCATCACCGGGGAGCTGTTTTTT. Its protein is CASSLASGGITGELFF.

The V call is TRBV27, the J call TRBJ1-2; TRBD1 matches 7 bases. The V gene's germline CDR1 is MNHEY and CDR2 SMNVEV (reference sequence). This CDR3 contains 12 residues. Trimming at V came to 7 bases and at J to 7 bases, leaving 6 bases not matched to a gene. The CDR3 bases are TGTGCCAGCATGGCGGCAGGGGGTGGCTACACCTTC. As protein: CASMAAGGGYTF.

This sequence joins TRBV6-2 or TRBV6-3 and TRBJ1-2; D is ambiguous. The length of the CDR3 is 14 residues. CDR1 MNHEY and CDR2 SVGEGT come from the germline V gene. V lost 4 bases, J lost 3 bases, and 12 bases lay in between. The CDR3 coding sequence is TGTGCCAGCAGTTTACTCGGACGGGACTATGGCTACACCTTC. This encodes CASSLLGRDYGYTF.

The CDR3 here is CASSQDRSRDTGELFF. As DNA, the CDR3 is TGCGCCAGCAGCCAAGATCGCTCCCGGGACACCGGGGAGCTGTTTTTT. The J gene is TRBJ2-2, the V gene TRBV4-3; D remains unclear. CDR1 and CDR2 from the germline V gene are LGHNA and YSLEER. The germline V and J ends were trimmed by 0 bases and 3 bases, with 11 bases remaining between them. The CDR3 is 16 amino acids.

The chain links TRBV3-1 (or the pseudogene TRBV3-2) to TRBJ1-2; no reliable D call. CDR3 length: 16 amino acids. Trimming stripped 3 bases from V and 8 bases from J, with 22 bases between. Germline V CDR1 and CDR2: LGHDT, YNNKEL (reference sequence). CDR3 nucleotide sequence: TGTGCCAGCAGCCACATGGGAAGGAAGGGAGCCGGAGGCTACACCTTC. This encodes CASSHMGRKGAGGYTF.

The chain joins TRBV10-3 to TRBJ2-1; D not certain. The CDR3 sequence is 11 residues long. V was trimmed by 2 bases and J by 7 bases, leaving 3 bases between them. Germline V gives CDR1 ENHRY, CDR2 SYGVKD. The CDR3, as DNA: TGTGCCATCAGTGAGGCGAATGAGCAGTTCTTC. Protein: CAISEANEQFF.

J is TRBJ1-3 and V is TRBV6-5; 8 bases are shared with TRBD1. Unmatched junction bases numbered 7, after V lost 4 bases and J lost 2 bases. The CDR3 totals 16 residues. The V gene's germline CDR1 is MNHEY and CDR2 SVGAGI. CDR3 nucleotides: TGTGCCAGCAGTTCCGGACAGGGTTGGGCTGGAAACACCATATATTTT. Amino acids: CASSSGQGWAGNTIYF.